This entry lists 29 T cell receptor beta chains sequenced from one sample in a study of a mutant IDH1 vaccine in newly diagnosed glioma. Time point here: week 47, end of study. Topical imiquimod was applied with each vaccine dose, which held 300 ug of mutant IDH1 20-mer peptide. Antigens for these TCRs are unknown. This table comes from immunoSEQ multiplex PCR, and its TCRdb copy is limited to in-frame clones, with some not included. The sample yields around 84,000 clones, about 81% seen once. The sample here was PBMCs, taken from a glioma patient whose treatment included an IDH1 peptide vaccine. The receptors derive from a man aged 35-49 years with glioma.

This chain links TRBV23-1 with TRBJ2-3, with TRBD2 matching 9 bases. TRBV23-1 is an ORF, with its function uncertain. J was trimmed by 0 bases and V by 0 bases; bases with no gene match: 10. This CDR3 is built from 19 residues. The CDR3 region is CASSQSGGGVFFSTDTQYF. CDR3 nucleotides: TGCGCCAGCAGTCAATCTGGCGGGGGGGTGTTTTTTAGCACAGATACGCAGTATTTT.

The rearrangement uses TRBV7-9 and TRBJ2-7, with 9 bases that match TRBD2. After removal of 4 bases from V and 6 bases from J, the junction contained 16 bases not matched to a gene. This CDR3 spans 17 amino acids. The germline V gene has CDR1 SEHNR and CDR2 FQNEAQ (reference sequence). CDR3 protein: CASSSTSRRGGSFEQYF. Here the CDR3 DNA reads TGTGCCAGCAGCTCGACCTCGAGGCGGGGGGGCTCGTTCGAGCAGTACTTC.

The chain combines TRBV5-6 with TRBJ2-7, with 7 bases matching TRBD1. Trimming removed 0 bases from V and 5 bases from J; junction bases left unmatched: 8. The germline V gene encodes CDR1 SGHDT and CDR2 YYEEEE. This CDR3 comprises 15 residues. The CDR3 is CASSLDRGSVDEQYF. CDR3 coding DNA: TGTGCCAGCAGCTTGGACAGGGGTAGTGTAGACGAGCAGTACTTC. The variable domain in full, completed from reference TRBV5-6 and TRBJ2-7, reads DAGVTQSPTHLIKTRGQQVTLRCSPKSGHDTVSWYQQALGQGPQFIFQYYEEEERQRGNFPDRFSGHQFPNYSSELNVNALLLGDSALYLCASSLDRGSVDEQYFGPGTRLTVT.

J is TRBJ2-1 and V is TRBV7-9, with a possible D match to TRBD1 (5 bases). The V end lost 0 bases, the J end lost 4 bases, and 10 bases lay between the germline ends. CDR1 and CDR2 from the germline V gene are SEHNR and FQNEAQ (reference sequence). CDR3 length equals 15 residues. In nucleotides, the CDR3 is TGTGCCAGCAGCTTAGCGGGGCCAGATTACAATGAGCAGTTCTTC. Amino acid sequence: CASSLAGPDYNEQFF.

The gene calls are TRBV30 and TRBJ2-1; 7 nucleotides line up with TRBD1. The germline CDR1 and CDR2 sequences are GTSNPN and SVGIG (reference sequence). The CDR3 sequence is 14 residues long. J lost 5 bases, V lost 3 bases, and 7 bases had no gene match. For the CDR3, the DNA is TGTGCCTGGAGGACAGGGATTGGTCACAATGAGCAGTTCTTC. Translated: CAWRTGIGHNEQFF.

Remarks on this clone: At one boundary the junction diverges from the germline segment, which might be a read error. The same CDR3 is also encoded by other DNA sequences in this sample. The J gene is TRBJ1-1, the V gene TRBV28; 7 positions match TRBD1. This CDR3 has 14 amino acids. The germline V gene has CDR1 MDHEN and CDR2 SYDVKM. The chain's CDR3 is CASRPPGQNTEAFF. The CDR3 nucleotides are TGTGCCAGCAGACCGCCGGGACAGAACACTGAGGCTTTCTTT.

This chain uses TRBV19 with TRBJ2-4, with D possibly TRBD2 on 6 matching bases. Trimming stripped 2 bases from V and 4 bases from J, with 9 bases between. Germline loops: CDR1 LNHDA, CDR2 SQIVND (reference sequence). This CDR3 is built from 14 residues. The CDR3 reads CASSIKAGKNIQYF. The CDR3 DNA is TGTGCCAGTAGTATAAAGGCGGGAAAAAACATTCAGTACTTC.

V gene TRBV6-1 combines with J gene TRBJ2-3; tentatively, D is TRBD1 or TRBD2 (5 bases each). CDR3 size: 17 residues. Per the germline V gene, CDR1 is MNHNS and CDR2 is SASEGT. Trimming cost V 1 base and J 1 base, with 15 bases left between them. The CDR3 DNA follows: TGTGCCAGCAGTGAAGGGTCGACGGGGCCAGGCACAGATACGCAGTATTTT. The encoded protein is CASSEGSTGPGTDTQYF.

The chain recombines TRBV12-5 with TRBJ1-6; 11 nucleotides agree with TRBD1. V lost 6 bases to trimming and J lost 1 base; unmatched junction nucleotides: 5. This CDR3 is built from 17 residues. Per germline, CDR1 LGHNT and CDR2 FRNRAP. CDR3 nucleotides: TGTGCTAGTGGCGGACAGGGGGCATGGTCCTATAATTCACCCCTCCACTTT. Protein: CASGGQGAWSYNSPLHF.

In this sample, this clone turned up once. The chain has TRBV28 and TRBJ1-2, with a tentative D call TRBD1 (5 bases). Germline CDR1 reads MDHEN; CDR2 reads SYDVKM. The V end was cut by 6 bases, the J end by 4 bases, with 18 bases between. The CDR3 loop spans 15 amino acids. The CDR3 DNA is TGTGCCAGCAGGTCCGGGACCGATATTTTCTATGGCTACACCTTC. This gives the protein CASRSGTDIFYGYTF.

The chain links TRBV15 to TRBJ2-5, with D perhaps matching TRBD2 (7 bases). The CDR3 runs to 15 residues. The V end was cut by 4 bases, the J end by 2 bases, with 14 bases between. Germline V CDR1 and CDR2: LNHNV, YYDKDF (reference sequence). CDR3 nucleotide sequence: TGTGCCACCAGCAATAAGGGGGGAGGGCAAGAGACCCAGTACTTC. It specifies CATSNKGGGQETQYF.

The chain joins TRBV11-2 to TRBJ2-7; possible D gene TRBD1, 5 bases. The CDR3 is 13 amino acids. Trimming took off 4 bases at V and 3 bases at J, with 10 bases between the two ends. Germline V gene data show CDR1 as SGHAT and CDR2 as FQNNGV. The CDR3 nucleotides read TGTGCCAGCAGCTCCGGACACCTCTACGAGCAGTACTTC. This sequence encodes CASSSGHLYEQYF.

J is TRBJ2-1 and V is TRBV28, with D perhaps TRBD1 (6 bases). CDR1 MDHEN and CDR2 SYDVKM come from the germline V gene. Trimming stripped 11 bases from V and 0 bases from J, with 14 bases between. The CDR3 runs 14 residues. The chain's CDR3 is CAATGQSSYNEQFF. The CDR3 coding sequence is TGTGCCGCCACCGGACAGAGCTCCTACAATGAGCAGTTCTTC.

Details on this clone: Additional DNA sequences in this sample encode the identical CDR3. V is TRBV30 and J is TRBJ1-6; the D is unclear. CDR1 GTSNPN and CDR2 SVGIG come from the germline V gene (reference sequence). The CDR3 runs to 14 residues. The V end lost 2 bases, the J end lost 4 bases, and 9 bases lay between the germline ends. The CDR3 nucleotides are TGTGCCTGGAGTCCCCCCTCTTATAATTCACCCCTCCACTTT. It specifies CAWSPPSYNSPLHF.

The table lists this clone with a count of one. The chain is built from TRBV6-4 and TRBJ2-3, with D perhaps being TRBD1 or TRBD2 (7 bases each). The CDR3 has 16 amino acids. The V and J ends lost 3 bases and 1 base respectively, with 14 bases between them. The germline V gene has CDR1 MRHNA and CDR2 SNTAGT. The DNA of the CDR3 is TGTGCCAGCAGTGAAGAGGGGGCGGGGGGCACAGATACGCAGTATTTT. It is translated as CASSEEGAGGTDTQYF.

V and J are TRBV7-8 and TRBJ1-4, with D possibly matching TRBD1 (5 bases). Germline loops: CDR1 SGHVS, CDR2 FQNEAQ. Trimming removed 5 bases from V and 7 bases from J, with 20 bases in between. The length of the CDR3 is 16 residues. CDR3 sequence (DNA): TGTGCCAGCAGCGACCGAGAAGGGGCAGGGCGTGAAAAACTGTTTTTT. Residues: CASSDREGAGREKLFF.

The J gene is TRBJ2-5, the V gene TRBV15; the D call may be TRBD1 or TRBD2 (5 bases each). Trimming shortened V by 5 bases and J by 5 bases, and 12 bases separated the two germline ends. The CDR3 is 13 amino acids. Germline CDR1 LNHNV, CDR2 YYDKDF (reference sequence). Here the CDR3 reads CATSWGLGETQYF. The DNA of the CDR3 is TGTGCCACCAGCTGGGGGTTAGGCGAGACCCAGTACTTC.

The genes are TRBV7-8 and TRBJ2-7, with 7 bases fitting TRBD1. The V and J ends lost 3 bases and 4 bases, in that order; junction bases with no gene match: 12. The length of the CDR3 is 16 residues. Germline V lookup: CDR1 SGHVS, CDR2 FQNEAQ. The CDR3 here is CASSFLAGNRGYEQYF. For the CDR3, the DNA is TGTGCCAGCAGCTTTCTGGCAGGGAACAGGGGTTACGAGCAGTACTTC.

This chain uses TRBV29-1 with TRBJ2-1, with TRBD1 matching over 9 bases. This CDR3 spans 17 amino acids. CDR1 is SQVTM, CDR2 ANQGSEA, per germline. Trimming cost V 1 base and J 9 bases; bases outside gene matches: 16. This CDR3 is CSVEGRDRVRHYGEQFF. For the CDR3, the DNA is TGCAGCGTTGAAGGCCGGGACAGGGTAAGGCACTACGGTGAGCAGTTCTTC.

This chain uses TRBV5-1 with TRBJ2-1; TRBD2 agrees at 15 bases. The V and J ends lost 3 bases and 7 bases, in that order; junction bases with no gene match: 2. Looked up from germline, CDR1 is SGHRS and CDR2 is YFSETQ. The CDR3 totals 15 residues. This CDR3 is CASSWGLAGGNEQFF. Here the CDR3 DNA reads TGCGCCAGCAGCTGGGGACTAGCGGGAGGTAATGAGCAGTTCTTC.

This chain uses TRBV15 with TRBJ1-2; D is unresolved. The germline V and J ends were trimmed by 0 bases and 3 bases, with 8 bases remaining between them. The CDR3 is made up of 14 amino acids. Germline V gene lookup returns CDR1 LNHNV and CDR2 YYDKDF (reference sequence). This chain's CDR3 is CATSREQSDYGYTF. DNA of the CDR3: TGTGCCACCAGCAGAGAACAGAGTGACTATGGCTACACCTTC.

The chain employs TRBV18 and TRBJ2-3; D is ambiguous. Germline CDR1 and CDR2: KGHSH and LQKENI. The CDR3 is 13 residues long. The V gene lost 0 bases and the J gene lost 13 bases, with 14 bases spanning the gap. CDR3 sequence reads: CASSPPAEEEEYF. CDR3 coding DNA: TGTGCCAGCTCACCACCCGCAGAGGAAGAGGAGTATTTT.

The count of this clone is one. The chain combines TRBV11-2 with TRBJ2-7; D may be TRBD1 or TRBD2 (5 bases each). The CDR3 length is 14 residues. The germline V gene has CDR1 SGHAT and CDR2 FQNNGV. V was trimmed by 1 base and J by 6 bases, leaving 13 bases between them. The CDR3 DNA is TGTGCCAGCAGCTTAGGGAGCCGGGGCGGCGAGCAGTACTTC. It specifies CASSLGSRGGEQYF.

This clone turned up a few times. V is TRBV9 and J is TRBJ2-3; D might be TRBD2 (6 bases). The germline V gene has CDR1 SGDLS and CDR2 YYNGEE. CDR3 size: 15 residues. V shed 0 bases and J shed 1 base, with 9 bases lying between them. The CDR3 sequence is CASSVGGAGTDTQYF. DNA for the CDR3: TGTGCCAGCAGCGTAGGCGGGGCCGGCACAGATACGCAGTATTTT.

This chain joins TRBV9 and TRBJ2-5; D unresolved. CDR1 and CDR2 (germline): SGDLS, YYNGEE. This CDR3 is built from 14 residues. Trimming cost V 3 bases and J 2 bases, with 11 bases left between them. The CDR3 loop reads CASSASGGQETQYF. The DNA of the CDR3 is TGTGCCAGCAGCGCCAGTGGCGGACAAGAGACCCAGTACTTC.

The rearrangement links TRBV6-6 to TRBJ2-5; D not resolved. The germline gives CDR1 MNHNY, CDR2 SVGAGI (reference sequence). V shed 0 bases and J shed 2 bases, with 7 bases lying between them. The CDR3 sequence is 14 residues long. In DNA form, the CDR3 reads TGTGCCAGCAGTTACTCGAAGGTACAAGAGACCCAGTACTTC. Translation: CASSYSKVQETQYF.

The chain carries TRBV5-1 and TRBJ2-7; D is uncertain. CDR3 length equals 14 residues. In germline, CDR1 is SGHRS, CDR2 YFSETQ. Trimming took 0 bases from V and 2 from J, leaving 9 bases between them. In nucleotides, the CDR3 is TGCGCCAGCAGCTTGGCTACTCCTGCCTACGAGCAGTACTTC. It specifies CASSLATPAYEQYF.

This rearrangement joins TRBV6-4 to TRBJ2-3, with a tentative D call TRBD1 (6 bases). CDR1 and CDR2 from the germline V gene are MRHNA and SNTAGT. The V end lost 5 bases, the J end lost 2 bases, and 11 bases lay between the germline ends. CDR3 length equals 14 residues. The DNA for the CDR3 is TGTGCCAGCAGTCATGGGGGCATCACAGATACGCAGTATTTT. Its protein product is CASSHGGITDTQYF.

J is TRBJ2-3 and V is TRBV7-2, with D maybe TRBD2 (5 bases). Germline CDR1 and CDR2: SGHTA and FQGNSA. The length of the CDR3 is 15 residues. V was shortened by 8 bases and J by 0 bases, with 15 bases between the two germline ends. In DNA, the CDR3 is TGTGCCAGCGCGCAACATTCGGGGAGCACAGATACGCAGTATTTT. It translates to CASAQHSGSTDTQYF.